This record looks at one TCR beta chain sequence and its context. The data were taken from a study of blood T cell repertoires in COVID-19. Overall study context: Samples representing acute and convalescent COVID-19 were sourced from the United States, Italy and Spain. T cells, B-cell-depleted T cells, or PBMCs provided the cDNA or gDNA that served as material.

In the source study's methods: Amplification with reference gene primers provided the estimates of nucleated cell counts. Data came from immunoSEQ multiplex PCR; TCRdb stores just in-frame clones and leaves some out. V, J and clone size reflect that table, while D and trimming were determined from the DNA. The sample lists roughly 190,000 clones, more than 60% occurring once. Germline loops: CDR1 SQVTM, CDR2 ANQGSEA. After removal of 7 bases from V and 2 bases from J, the junction contained 7 bases not matched to a gene. The CDR3 is 13 amino acids. This rearrangement joins TRBV29-1 to TRBJ1-1, with 7 bases that match TRBD1. This clonotype was sampled from a woman between 50 and 59 years old with acute or convalescent COVID-19. Specimen: peripheral blood. The CDR3 sequence: CSAASGGNTEAFF. The CDR3 region has the DNA TGCAGCGCAGCCTCAGGGGGAAACACTGAAGCTTTCTTT.